One T cell receptor (beta chain) is described in this entry. This receptor's antigen is unknown. No per-base quality is available; no much larger clone lies one base away. TCRbeta CDR3 regions were amplified from genomic DNA by means of the immunoSEQ Assay, a bias-controlled multiplex PCR. As for the original processing: The number of nucleated cells in each sample was estimated from the amplification of reference gene primers within the assay. Sequence reads were collapsed and filtered to measure the absolute abundance of every unique TCRbeta CDR3 rearrangement. Productive Simpson clonality was computed per sample as the square root of Simpson's diversity index over productive rearrangements. What TCRdb holds here is the immuneACCESS table cut down to in-frame rearrangements. Part of the clones is not present; checked against another copy, under half of the missing clones reflect an unresolved V gene, and the others are unexplained. V and J calls plus clone size are reproduced from that table; the DNA served to infer D and trimming. This sample gives about 99,000 clones in total; about four fifths of them show up just once. The top ten clones comprise 1.5% to 2.5% of the sample.

The sample is drawn from a study of blood T cell repertoires in COVID-19 (dated by TCRdb to 2020 to 2021). Context from the whole study: Samples from collaborators originated in the United States, Italy and Spain and spanned both the acute and convalescent phases of COVID-19. The material from the prospective study consisted of cDNA or gDNA derived from T cells, B-cell-depleted T cells, or PBMCs. Deeply sampled blood TCRbeta repertoires from subjects exposed to, actively infected with, or recovered from COVID-19 were included in the dataset. A freely available public database, intended as a resource for researchers studying the immune response to SARS-CoV-2, is where the repertoires were released. The samples were drawn from the first 160 participants of the ongoing ImmuneRACE study and from 1,254 subjects provided by 6 global collaborators. Sample metadata almost always included a de-identified subject ID, COVID-19 status, age in years and sex. Where available, HLA class I and class II types were obtained from metadata supplied by the sample provider rather than from assay-based typing.

Beyond this particular receptor, the publication reports: How much clinical and demographic metadata was included differed by source and by participant, and the metadata was provided uncurated.

Collaborating institutions collected whole blood in K2EDTA tubes following their own protocols. Collaborator samples were shipped for TCRbeta analysis as frozen whole blood, isolated PBMCs, or DNA extracted from either sample type. The CDR3 measures 14 amino acids from cysteine to phenylalanine. This entry keeps only the CDR3 DNA: 42 bases, framed from base 1. As encoded in the germline V gene, CDR1 is SGHRS while CDR2 is YFSETQ. Deletion took 1 base off V and 5 bases off J, with a span of 12 bases between the germline ends. Recombination connected TRBV5-1 to TRBJ2-5; tentative D gene TRBD1, with 6 bases matching. The source is a man between 70 and 80 years old with active or convalescent COVID-19. The sample was peripheral blood. The CDR3 reads as follows: CASSLTGQGETQYF. In nucleotides, the sequence is TGCGCCAGCAGCTTGACAGGGCAGGGTGAGACCCAGTACTTC.